What follows are 20 T cell receptor beta chains derived from one specimen sequenced in a study of shared clonotypes between healthy human individuals. Sequencing used immunoSEQ multiplex PCR; TCRdb keeps in-frame clones, though not all of them. The sample consists of more than 450,000 clones, 79% of them appearing once. Sequencing was done on a sample of PBMCs. The receptors derive from a woman in her thirties or forties in good health. Some clones in this sample may be carry-over from other donors' samples.

The rearrangement uses TRBV2 and TRBJ1-5; tentative D call: TRBD1 (6 bases). Germline values: CDR1 SNHLY, CDR2 FYNNEI. CDR3 length equals 14 residues. Trimming left V 3 bases short and J 5 bases short, with 11 bases between. This CDR3 reads CASSEDRSYQPQHF. The DNA of the CDR3 is TGTGCCAGCAGTGAGGACAGATCCTATCAGCCCCAGCATTTT.

The chain recombines TRBV11-2 with TRBJ2-5; maybe TRBD2 (5 bases). This CDR3 contains 15 residues. The germline CDR1 and CDR2 sequences are SGHAT and FQNNGV. V dropped 1 base and J dropped 5 bases, with 14 bases sitting between them. The CDR3 DNA is TGTGCCAGCAGCTTAGGAGATTCGGGGTTGGAGACCCAGTACTTC. Translation gives CASSLGDSGLETQYF.

This rearrangement joins TRBV15 to TRBJ1-5; a possible D gene is TRBD1 (5 bases). The CDR3 consists of 16 residues. The V gene's germline CDR1 is LNHNV and CDR2 YYDKDF (reference sequence). The V end was cut by 0 bases, the J end by 7 bases, with 16 bases between. CDR3 region: CATSRDQLGGDQPQHF. As DNA, the CDR3 is TGTGCCACCAGCAGAGATCAGCTCGGGGGAGACCAGCCCCAGCATTTT. Looking up the rest from reference TRBV15 and TRBJ1-5 gives the full variable domain: DAMVIQNPRYQVTQFGKPVTLSCSQTLNHNVMYWYQQKSSQAPKLLFHYYDKDFNNEADTPDNFQSRRPNTSFCFLDIRSPGLGDTAMYLCATSRDQLGGDQPQHFGDGTRLSIL.

This clone has more than one count but fewer than ten. The chain is built from TRBV9 and TRBJ1-1; D remains ambiguous. CDR1 is SGDLS, CDR2 YYNGEE, per germline. The CDR3 contains 16 residues. Trimming left V 0 bases short and J 1 base short, with 13 bases between. Written as DNA, the CDR3 is TGTGCCAGCAGCGTAGGTCTCGGACCCCAGAACACTGAAGCTTTCTTT. The encoded protein is CASSVGLGPQNTEAFF.

The chain recombines TRBV30 with TRBJ1-1; the D is unclear. V lost 2 bases to trimming and J lost 1 base, with 8 bases between them. CDR3 length: 13 amino acids. In germline, CDR1 is GTSNPN, CDR2 SVGIG (reference sequence). The CDR3 nucleotides read TGTGCCTGGAGTACGGGCAGGAACACTGAAGCTTTCTTT. Encoded protein: CAWSTGRNTEAFF. The full variable domain, its missing parts supplied by reference TRBV30 and TRBJ1-1, is SQTIHQWPATLVQPVGSPLSLECTVEGTSNPNLYWYRQAAGRGLQLLFYSVGIGQISSEVPQNLSASRPQDRQFILSSKKLLLSDSGFYLCAWSTGRNTEAFFGQGTRLTVV.

This clone showed up just a few times. The chain joins TRBV6-6 to TRBJ1-5, with D tentatively TRBD1 (5 bases). CDR3 size: 13 residues. V was pared by 6 bases and J by 2 bases, with 8 bases between. Germline loops: CDR1 MNHNY, CDR2 SVGAGI (reference sequence). This CDR3 reads CASSPTGNQPQHF. The DNA for the CDR3 is TGTGCCAGCAGCCCGACAGGCAATCAGCCCCAGCATTTT.

The chain combines TRBV10-3 with TRBJ1-2; D remains unclear. Trimming pared 0 bases from V and 4 bases from J, leaving 9 bases between. Germline V gene sequence: CDR1 ENHRY, CDR2 SYGVKD. The CDR3 covers 14 residues. The CDR3 protein is CAISESEGIYGYTF. The CDR3 bases are TGTGCCATCAGTGAGTCGGAGGGAATCTATGGCTACACCTTC.

V gene TRBV10-1 combines with J gene TRBJ2-3; D might be TRBD1 (6 bases). Germline V lookup: CDR1 WNHNN, CDR2 SYGVQD (reference sequence). This CDR3 has 15 residues. Trimming left V 4 bases short and J 6 bases short, with 17 bases between. CDR3 sequence (DNA): TGCGCCAGCAGTGTTCTTCAGGGGCTAATGGATACGCAGTATTTT. Its protein product is CASSVLQGLMDTQYF.

The V call is TRBV7-2, the J call TRBJ2-5, with D perhaps matching TRBD1 or TRBD2 (5 bases each). The CDR3 loop spans 14 amino acids. Germline V gives CDR1 SGHTA, CDR2 FQGNSA. V shed 3 bases and J shed 3 bases, with 11 bases lying between them. The CDR3 spells CASSLGVHKETQYF. In DNA form, the CDR3 reads TGTGCCAGCAGCTTGGGGGTTCACAAAGAGACCCAGTACTTC.

The chain carries TRBV5-1 and TRBJ2-2; no clear D. Trimming removed 3 bases at V and 4 bases at J, with 10 bases between. CDR3 length: 14 amino acids. Germline V gene lookup returns CDR1 SGHRS and CDR2 YFSETQ. CDR3 amino acids: CASSSHLGTGELFF. The CDR3 region has the DNA TGCGCCAGCAGCTCCCACCTGGGCACCGGGGAGCTGTTTTTT. Supplemented by reference TRBV5-1 and TRBJ2-2, the full variable domain reads KAGVTQTPRYLIKTRGQQVTLSCSPISGHRSVSWYQQTPGQGLQFLFEYFSETQRNKGNFPGRFSGRQFSNSRSEMNVSTLELGDSALYLCASSSHLGTGELFFGEGSRLTVL.

CDR3 DNA: TGCGCCAGCCAGGCGCAGGGATCAAGTTACGAGCAGTACTTC. This gives the protein CASQAQGSSYEQYF. The chain links TRBV5-1 to TRBJ2-7; D possibly corresponds to TRBD1 (5 bases). Germline assignment: CDR1 SGHRS and CDR2 YFSETQ. The CDR3 has 14 residues. Trimming shortened V by 7 bases and J by 4 bases, and 18 bases separated the two germline ends.

V gene TRBV19 combines with J gene TRBJ2-3; 8 positions match TRBD1. The CDR3 sequence is 13 residues long. The junction had 5 bases not matched to a gene; V was cut back by 7 bases and J by 5 bases. Germline values: CDR1 LNHDA, CDR2 SQIVND (reference sequence). CDR3 sequence (DNA): TGTGCCAGTAAGGGGACAGGTGGAGATACGCAGTATTTT. Encoded protein: CASKGTGGDTQYF.

The V gene is TRBV30, the J gene TRBJ2-2; D may be TRBD1 or TRBD2 (5 bases each). CDR1 and CDR2 from the germline V gene are GTSNPN and SVGIG (reference sequence). This CDR3 region has 15 residues. V was cut by 6 bases and J by 4 bases, with 18 bases left in between. The CDR3 is CACHLSGPSTGELFF. The CDR3 coding sequence is TGTGCCTGCCATCTATCGGGACCGAGCACCGGGGAGCTGTTTTTT. The entire variable domain, with the rest obtained from reference TRBV30 and TRBJ2-2, is as follows: SQTIHQWPATLVQPVGSPLSLECTVEGTSNPNLYWYRQAAGRGLQLLFYSVGIGQISSEVPQNLSASRPQDRQFILSSKKLLLSDSGFYLCACHLSGPSTGELFFGEGSRLTVL.

The V gene is TRBV4-3, the J gene TRBJ1-2; possible D gene TRBD1, 6 bases. This CDR3 spans 14 amino acids. CDR1 is LGHNA, CDR2 YSLEER, per germline. Trimming left V 4 bases short and J 4 bases short, with 13 bases between. The CDR3: CASSPRGGSYGYTF. CDR3 nucleotide sequence: TGCGCCAGCAGCCCCCGCGGGGGCAGCTATGGCTACACCTTC.

This clone was recorded many times. CDR3 sequence (DNA): TGCAGCGTGGGGGCTAGCTACAATGAGCAGTTCTTC. Protein sequence: CSVGASYNEQFF. The chain carries TRBV29-1 and TRBJ2-1; TRBD1 is a possible D gene (6 bases). The CDR3 length is 12 residues. Germline values: CDR1 SQVTM, CDR2 ANQGSEA. The V gene lost 6 bases and the J gene lost 3 bases, with 9 bases spanning the gap.

V usage is TRBV29-1 and J usage is TRBJ1-1; no definite D call. V shed 3 bases and J shed 1 base, with 9 bases lying between them. Germline CDR1 is SQVTM and CDR2 is ANQGSEA. This CDR3 comprises 13 residues. The CDR3, as DNA: TGCAGCGTTGACGCAGCCGGGAACACTGAAGCTTTCTTT. Protein sequence: CSVDAAGNTEAFF.

The chain carries TRBV28 and TRBJ2-7; either TRBD1 or TRBD2 may fit D (5 bases each). The CDR3 has 14 residues. The germline V gene has CDR1 MDHEN and CDR2 SYDVKM. With 6 bases removed from V and 5 bases from J, the gap between germline ends came to 17 bases. The DNA of the CDR3 is TGTGCCAGCAGCCCGCCGGTGGGGGTGAACGAGCAGTACTTC. Its translation is CASSPPVGVNEQYF.

This clone was detected many times. This chain joins TRBV18 and TRBJ2-3, with 8 nucleotides matching TRBD2. Germline values: CDR1 KGHSH, CDR2 LQKENI. The CDR3 length is 16 residues. V was pared by 6 bases and J by 5 bases, with 13 bases of the junction left unmatched. The CDR3 reads CASSPGIAGTGDTQYF. CDR3 DNA: TGTGCCAGCTCCCCGGGGATAGCGGGAACTGGAGATACGCAGTATTTT. The variable domain in full, with the rest retrieved from reference TRBV18 and TRBJ2-3, is NAGVMQNPRHLVRRRGQEARLRCSPMKGHSHVYWYRQLPEEGLKFMVYLQKENIIDESGMPKERFSAEFPKEGPSILRIQQVVRGDSAAYFCASSPGIAGTGDTQYFGPGTRLTVL.

The J gene is TRBJ2-2, the V gene TRBV18, with D tentatively TRBD2 (6 bases). This CDR3 is 14 amino acids long. From germline, CDR1 is KGHSH and CDR2 LQKENI. Deletions cut 3 bases from V and 6 bases from J, with 11 bases between. The CDR3 nucleotides read TGTGCCAGCTCACCCTTCGCGGGGCCCGGGGAGCTGTTTTTT. It codes for CASSPFAGPGELFF.

The J gene is TRBJ1-1, the V gene TRBV6-5, with TRBD1 as a possible D gene (5 bases). The CDR3 is 14 amino acids. V lost 0 bases and J lost 4, with 9 bases in between. Looked up from germline, CDR1 is MNHEY and CDR2 is SVGAGI. The CDR3 sequence is CASSYSSGGTEAFF. The CDR3 region has the DNA TGTGCCAGCAGTTACTCCTCCGGGGGCACTGAAGCTTTCTTT.